The 26 T cell receptor beta chains listed next were all sequenced from one sample in a study of cytomegalovirus exposure and HLA in healthy donors. In the PCR, 60 Vbeta and 13 Jbeta primers were used. Profiling relied on immunoSEQ multiplex PCR, and the TCRdb table lists in-frame clones only, not all of them. The table records approximately 170,000 clones, roughly three quarters of them present only once. The specimen was PBMCs. The receptors originated from a woman aged 40 to 50 in good health and CMV-seropositive.

The chain carries TRBV10-3 and TRBJ1-6; TRBD1 agrees at 7 bases. This CDR3 contains 13 residues. Trimming removed 6 bases from V and 11 bases from J; junction bases left unmatched: 7. In germline, CDR1 is ENHRY, CDR2 SYGVKD. CDR3 loop: CAISSGGPAPLHF. CDR3 sequence (DNA): TGTGCCATCAGCTCAGGGGGTCCTGCACCCCTCCACTTT.

This clone was recorded at least ten times. This rearrangement joins TRBV5-4 to TRBJ1-4, with 9 bases identical to TRBD1. Germline loops: CDR1 SGHNT, CDR2 YYREEE (reference sequence). The V gene end was trimmed by 2 bases and the J gene end by 0 bases; junction bases not matched to a gene: 5. CDR3 size: 17 residues. The CDR3: CASSLQGAVTTNEKLFF. The CDR3 DNA reads as TGTGCCAGCAGCTTACAGGGGGCCGTTACAACTAATGAAAAACTGTTTTTT. Using reference TRBV5-4 and TRBJ1-4 for the parts outside the CDR3, the full variable domain is ETGVTQSPTHLIKTRGQQVTLRCSSQSGHNTVSWYQQALGQGPQFIFQYYREEENGRGNFPPRFSGLQFPNYSSELNVNALELDDSALYLCASSLQGAVTTNEKLFFGSGTQLSVL.

The CDR3 DNA follows: TGTGCCAGCAGTCAGAGAACAGGGGACTTGCGGGCTTTCTTT. Its translation is CASSQRTGDLRAFF. This chain connects TRBV28 to TRBJ1-1; 7 bases are shared with TRBD1. CDR1 is MDHEN, CDR2 SYDVKM, per germline. The CDR3 loop spans 14 amino acids. Germline trimming cut 5 bases from V and 11 bases from J; bases unmatched to any gene: 14.

CDR3 in amino acids: CAISERQGSSSGNTIYF. CDR3 coding DNA: TGTGCCATCAGTGAGAGGCAGGGATCCAGCTCAGGAAACACCATATATTTT. The rearrangement uses TRBV10-3 and TRBJ1-3; D is possibly TRBD1 (5 bases). The CDR3 spans 17 residues. Germline CDR1 ENHRY, CDR2 SYGVKD. Trimming shortened V by 2 bases and J by 4 bases, and 18 bases separated the two germline ends.

This clone was observed a handful of times. The J gene is TRBJ2-5, the V gene TRBV29-1; D remains unclear. Trimming cost V 5 bases and J 4 bases, with 11 bases left between them. Germline V lookup: CDR1 SQVTM, CDR2 ANQGSEA. The CDR3 covers 12 residues. CDR3 sequence reads: CSVSLDGETQYF. Written as DNA, the CDR3 is TGCAGCGTTTCCCTAGATGGAGAGACCCAGTACTTC.

The chain recombines TRBV19 with TRBJ1-2; TRBD1 aligns across 10 bases. The junction had 4 bases not matched to a gene; V was cut back by 5 bases and J by 10 bases. The CDR3 loop spans 12 amino acids. Germline V lookup: CDR1 LNHDA, CDR2 SQIVND (reference sequence). The CDR3 here is CASSWDRGYYTF. In nucleotides, the CDR3 is TGTGCCAGTAGTTGGGACAGGGGATACTACACCTTC.

This sequence joins TRBV11-2 and TRBJ2-3; perhaps TRBD1 as D (6 bases). The V end was cut by 3 bases, the J end by 1 base, with 8 bases between. Germline assignment: CDR1 SGHAT and CDR2 FQNNGV. This CDR3 comprises 14 residues. The CDR3 DNA sequence: TGTGCCAGCAGCTTTAACAGGGGCACAGATACGCAGTATTTT. Translated, it gives CASSFNRGTDTQYF. Filled out from reference TRBV11-2 and TRBJ2-3, the complete variable domain reads EAGVAQSPRYKIIEKRQSVAFWCNPISGHATLYWYQQILGQGPKLLIQFQNNGVVDDSQLPKDRFSAERLKGVDSTLKIQPAKLEDSAVYLCASSFNRGTDTQYFGPGTRLTVL.

Worth noting for this clone: Compared with germline, one end of the junction differs, possibly owing to a read error. This chain links TRBV7-9 with TRBJ1-2; D gene unclear. The CDR3 has 13 amino acids. CDR1 and CDR2 from the germline V gene are SEHNR and FQNEAQ (reference sequence). The CDR3 nucleotides are TGTTCCAGCAGCCCCGCAGTCCCATATGGCTACACCTTC. Amino acids: CSSSPAVPYGYTF.

This clone was counted a few times. The chain combines TRBV30 with TRBJ2-1; 8 bases are shared with TRBD2. The length of the CDR3 is 15 residues. The germline gives CDR1 GTSNPN, CDR2 SVGIG (reference sequence). V lost 0 bases to trimming and J lost 3 bases; unmatched junction nucleotides: 4. The CDR3 sequence is CAWSVTSGGYNEQFF. For the CDR3, the DNA is TGTGCCTGGAGTGTGACCAGCGGGGGCTACAATGAGCAGTTCTTC. Complete variable domain (other parts from reference TRBV30 and TRBJ2-1): SQTIHQWPATLVQPVGSPLSLECTVEGTSNPNLYWYRQAAGRGLQLLFYSVGIGQISSEVPQNLSASRPQDRQFILSSKKLLLSDSGFYLCAWSVTSGGYNEQFFGPGTRLTVL.

This CDR3 reads CASSLEGVNSPLHF. CDR3 nucleotide sequence: TGTGCCAGCAGCTTGGAAGGGGTTAATTCACCCCTCCACTTT. V gene TRBV5-6 combines with J gene TRBJ1-6; D may be TRBD1 (5 bases). Germline-derived CDR1 and CDR2 are SGHDT and YYEEEE. Trimming pared 0 bases from V and 6 bases from J, leaving 7 bases between. The CDR3 is 14 amino acids.

This chain joins TRBV6-5 and TRBJ1-5; weak D call: TRBD1 (5 bases). V lost 6 bases and J 2 bases, leaving 8 bases between the germline ends. Germline CDR1 MNHEY, CDR2 SVGAGI. CDR3 length equals 13 residues. The CDR3 bases are TGTGCCAGCAGCGTCAGGGGCAATCAGCCCCAGCATTTT. It translates to CASSVRGNQPQHF.

V usage is TRBV5-4 and J usage is TRBJ2-1, with 7 nucleotides matching TRBD2. Germline V gives CDR1 SGHNT, CDR2 YYREEE (reference sequence). The CDR3 loop spans 15 amino acids. Germline trimming cut 3 bases from V and 7 bases from J; bases unmatched to any gene: 10. The CDR3 sequence is CASSSPGEGRNEQFF. In nucleotides, the CDR3 is TGTGCCAGCAGCTCGCCCGGGGAGGGGAGGAATGAGCAGTTCTTC.

The V call is TRBV7-9, the J call TRBJ2-3; D unresolved. With 5 bases removed from V and 5 bases from J, the gap between germline ends came to 14 bases. This CDR3 is 14 amino acids long. Germline V lookup: CDR1 SEHNR, CDR2 FQNEAQ (reference sequence). The CDR3 nucleotides are TGTGCCAGCAGCCTTCGTTCTCCGGGAGATACGCAGTATTTT. Protein product: CASSLRSPGDTQYF.

In its sample, this clone was seen a few times. The J gene is TRBJ2-1, the V gene TRBV11-1; TRBD2 might be the D (6 bases). V shed 1 base and J shed 3 bases, with 13 bases lying between them. CDR1 and CDR2 (germline): SGHAT, FQDESV (reference sequence). The CDR3 loop spans 16 amino acids. CDR3 residues: CASSLGGEAIYNEQFF. CDR3 nucleotide sequence: TGTGCCAGCAGCTTAGGCGGGGAAGCCATCTACAATGAGCAGTTCTTC.

The table lists this clone with a few counts. The chain has TRBV19 and TRBJ1-1; TRBD1 aligns across 8 bases. The CDR3 extends over 13 amino acids. V shed 6 bases and J 3 bases; nucleotides not matched to a gene: 3. Germline V lookup: CDR1 LNHDA, CDR2 SQIVND (reference sequence). The chain's CDR3 is CASRIRGHTEAFF. CDR3 nucleotide sequence: TGTGCCAGTAGGATCAGGGGGCACACTGAAGCTTTCTTT.

The chain combines TRBV9 with TRBJ2-7, with a possible D match to TRBD1 (5 bases). The germline gives CDR1 SGDLS, CDR2 YYNGEE. The CDR3 loop spans 13 amino acids. V lost 4 bases and J lost 6, with 14 bases in between. Here the CDR3 DNA reads TGTGCCAGCAGCTTTGACAGTTACACCGAGCAGTACTTC. Protein sequence: CASSFDSYTEQYF.

This clone has only one observation. The rearrangement joins TRBV7-7 to TRBJ2-1; 7 bases align to TRBD2. Germline V gives CDR1 SSHAT, CDR2 FNYEAQ (reference sequence). Trimming cost V 5 bases and J 6 bases; bases outside gene matches: 7. This CDR3 is built from 14 residues. CDR3 loop: CASSLGLGVNEQFF. CDR3 nucleotides: TGTGCCAGCAGCCTCGGACTAGGGGTCAATGAGCAGTTCTTC.

This chain uses TRBV28 with TRBJ1-5; perhaps TRBD1 as D (5 bases). There are 14 residues in the CDR3. The ends were cut back, 6 bases at V and 4 bases at J, with 13 bases in the middle. CDR1 MDHEN and CDR2 SYDVKM come from the germline V gene. CDR3 region: CASREGRGNQPQHF. Written as DNA, the CDR3 is TGTGCCAGCAGGGAGGGGCGGGGAAATCAGCCCCAGCATTTT.

This clone was picked up a small number of times. The rearrangement links TRBV5-6 to TRBJ2-3; a possible D gene is TRBD1 (7 bases). The CDR3 is made up of 14 amino acids. The V gene's germline CDR1 is SGHDT and CDR2 YYEEEE. The ends were cut back, 3 bases at V and 5 bases at J, with 13 bases in the middle. CDR3 amino acids: CASSSRGVGDTQYF. The CDR3 DNA is TGTGCCAGCAGCTCCAGGGGGGTCGGAGATACGCAGTATTTT.

The count of this clone is one. The rearrangement links TRBV11-2 to TRBJ1-4; TRBD1 might be the D (6 bases). Germline V lookup: CDR1 SGHAT, CDR2 FQNNGV. This CDR3 is built from 15 residues. Trimming removed 0 bases from V and 5 bases from J, with 10 bases in between. This CDR3 reads CASSLDLDRNEKLFF. The CDR3 DNA follows: TGTGCCAGCAGCTTAGATCTTGACAGGAATGAAAAACTGTTTTTT.

The chain couples TRBV5-1 to TRBJ2-5, with D perhaps TRBD2 (5 bases). The CDR3 totals 16 residues. Trimming shortened V by 0 bases and J by 5 bases, and 17 bases separated the two germline ends. Germline CDR1 SGHRS, CDR2 YFSETQ. CDR3 sequence reads: CASSLDPGRPGETQYF. The CDR3 nucleotides read TGCGCCAGCAGCTTGGACCCCGGTAGGCCGGGGGAGACCCAGTACTTC.

The gene calls are TRBV5-6 and TRBJ1-5, with TRBD1 as a possible D gene (5 bases). Trimming took off 0 bases at V and 3 bases at J, with 19 bases between the two ends. This CDR3 is 18 amino acids long. In germline, CDR1 is SGHDT, CDR2 YYEEEE. CDR3 DNA: TGTGCCAGCAGCTTGGGTTGGGGGGGGATGGAACCCAATCAGCCCCAGCATTTT. Encoded protein: CASSLGWGGMEPNQPQHF.

The CDR3 is CASSRTEAFF. The CDR3 DNA reads TGTGCCAGCAGCCGGACTGAAGCTTTCTTT. V is TRBV6-6 and J is TRBJ1-1; D unresolved. The germline CDR1 and CDR2 sequences are MNHNY and SVGAGI (reference sequence). V lost 6 bases, J lost 5 bases, and 4 bases lay in between. The CDR3 covers 10 residues.

The CDR3 DNA follows: TGCAGCGGCAAGACAGGGGGCGTAGAGACCCAGTACTTC. Its translation: CSGKTGGVETQYF. This chain joins TRBV29-1 and TRBJ2-5; 10 bases map to TRBD1. The V gene's germline CDR1 is SQVTM and CDR2 ANQGSEA. Unmatched junction bases numbered 6, after V lost 7 bases and J lost 4 bases. The CDR3 runs 13 residues.

This sequence joins TRBV7-9 and TRBJ1-3; perhaps TRBD1 as D (6 bases). V was trimmed by 3 bases and J by 8 bases, leaving 17 bases between them. CDR1 SEHNR and CDR2 FQNEAQ come from the germline V gene (reference sequence). CDR3 length: 15 amino acids. The CDR3 bases are TGTGCCAGCAGCTTTACAGGGTCCTCTGGCGACACCATATATTTT. Protein product: CASSFTGSSGDTIYF.

Regarding this clone: Its ends do not fully match the called genes, so a read error is possible. Other DNA sequences within the sample encode an identical CDR3. This chain links TRBV7-9 with TRBJ1-2; D is unresolved. Looked up from germline, CDR1 is SEHNR and CDR2 is FQNEAQ (reference sequence). The CDR3 sequence is 13 residues long. CDR3 bases: TGTGCCAGCAGCGGAGGGAAGGGCTATGGCTACACTTTC. As protein: CASSGGKGYGYTF.